This T cell receptor beta chain originates from a study of human thymus T cells. The study's findings and limits: Thymic and blood repertoires showed apparently biased V and J gene usage.

Note on this clone: No antigen is known for it.

V was pared by 6 bases and J by 4 bases, with 19 bases between. The CDR3 loop spans 15 amino acids. The V gene's germline CDR1 is MDHEN and CDR2 SYDVKM. Assay: immunoSEQ multiplex PCR; the TCRdb copy retains only in-frame clones and omits some. This table has 55,000 to 70,000 clones, 94% appearing once. Corrective surgery for congenital heart defects was being performed on the healthy Finnish infants who were the donors. A roughly 0.45-1 mL peripheral blood aliquot was taken intraoperatively from four of eight donors. All available leukocytes, rather than a set cell count, yielded the blood DNA. The sequenced material came from blood. The origin of this receptor is a boy younger than two with a congenital heart defect but otherwise immunologically healthy. This chain connects TRBV28 to TRBJ2-7, with TRBD1 as a possible D gene (6 bases). The CDR3 here is CASSPGTPPRYEQYF. In DNA form, the CDR3 reads TGTGCCAGCAGCCCCGGGACACCTCCTCGGTACGAGCAGTACTTC. The full variable domain, completed using reference TRBV28 and TRBJ2-7, is DVKVTQSSRYLVKRTGEKVFLECVQDMDHENMFWYRQDPGLGLRLIYFSYDVKMKEKGDIPEGYSVSREKKERFSLILESASTNQTSMYLCASSPGTPPRYEQYFGPGTRLTVT.